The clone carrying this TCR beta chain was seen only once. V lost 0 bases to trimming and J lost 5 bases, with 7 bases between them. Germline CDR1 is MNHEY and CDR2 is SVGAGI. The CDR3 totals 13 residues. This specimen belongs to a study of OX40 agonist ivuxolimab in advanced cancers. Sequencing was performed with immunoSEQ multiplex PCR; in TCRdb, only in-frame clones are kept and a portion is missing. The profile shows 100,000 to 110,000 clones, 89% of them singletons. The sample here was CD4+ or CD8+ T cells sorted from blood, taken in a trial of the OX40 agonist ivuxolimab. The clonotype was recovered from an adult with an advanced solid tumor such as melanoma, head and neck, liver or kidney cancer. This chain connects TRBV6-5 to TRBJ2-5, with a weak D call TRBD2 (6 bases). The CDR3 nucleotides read TGTGCCAGCAGTTACTCCCGGGGGGAGACCCAGTACTTC. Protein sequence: CASSYSRGETQYF.